The TCR beta chain under discussion was sequenced for a study of technical replicates of blood from four donors. The germline V gene has CDR1 SNHLY and CDR2 FYNNEI. The CDR3 totals 20 residues. V gave up 6 bases and J gave up 0 bases; unmatched junction bases: 13. Some clones are missing from TCRdb's copy, which holds only in-frame ones; the method was immunoSEQ multiplex PCR. The sample comprises 70,000 to 85,000 clones, about 97% of which are singletons, and approximately 0.2% rests with the top ten. The J gene is TRBJ2-1, the V gene TRBV2; the match to TRBD2 covers 14 bases. Sequences were obtained from T cells isolated from PBMCs. This clonotype was obtained from a human donor in good health. The CDR3 nucleotides read TGTGCCAGCAGGACGCAGGGGGCTGGGACTAGCGGGAGCTCCTACAATGAGCAGTTCTTC. Translated, it gives CASRTQGAGTSGSSYNEQFF.